These 9 T cell receptor beta chains were sequenced from one sample in a study of T cell responses to AZD1222 COVID-19 vaccine. Measured with immunoSEQ multiplex PCR; TCRdb has only the in-frame clones, and not every one. The sample yields more than 85,000 clones, 75% to 90% seen once. Sequenced material: peripheral blood, taken on day 0 of AZD1222 vaccination. The source is an adult in good health.

This clone was counted a single time. The gene calls are TRBV5-4 and TRBJ1-2; no reliable D call. Germline values: CDR1 SGHNT, CDR2 YYREEE (reference sequence). The CDR3 totals 15 residues. Trimming left V 1 base short and J 6 bases short, with 16 bases between. As DNA, the CDR3 is TGTGCCAGCAGCTTGCGTACAACCCCGGCGGATGGCTACACCTTC. Residues: CASSLRTTPADGYTF.

The V call is TRBV3-1 (or the pseudogene TRBV3-2), the J call TRBJ2-1; 8 nucleotides agree with TRBD2. The germline CDR1 and CDR2 sequences are LGHDT and YNNKEL (reference sequence). The CDR3 is 16 residues long. Trimming removed 4 bases from V and 8 bases from J; junction bases left unmatched: 13. CDR3 nucleotides: TGTGCCAGCAGCCGACCGGGCGGGGGGCGCATCGATGAGCAGTTCTTC. It encodes CASSRPGGGRIDEQFF.

The CDR3 DNA sequence: TGTGCCAGCAGCTTAGGGGACCGCAGGGCAGAGACCCAGTACTTC. Encoded protein: CASSLGDRRAETQYF. The chain joins TRBV7-2 to TRBJ2-5, with D perhaps matching TRBD1 or TRBD2 (5 bases each). V shed 1 base and J shed 4 bases, with 13 bases lying between them. The germline V gene encodes CDR1 SGHTA and CDR2 FQGNSA. CDR3 length: 15 residues.

The chain links TRBV10-3 to TRBJ2-5; D is perhaps TRBD2 (5 bases). The CDR3 is 13 amino acids. V lost 10 bases to trimming and J lost 1 base, with 13 bases between them. The V gene's germline CDR1 is ENHRY and CDR2 SYGVKD. The CDR3 bases are TGTGCCACTGGAGAGCGGATCCAAGAGACCCAGTACTTC. Its protein product is CATGERIQETQYF.

V usage is TRBV7-8 and J usage is TRBJ2-2; D is unclear. V gave up 5 bases and J gave up 5 bases, with 3 bases separating them. CDR3 length: 11 residues. Per germline, CDR1 SGHVS and CDR2 FQNEAQ. The CDR3 DNA is TGTGCCAGCAGCCTTACCGGGGAGCTGTTTTTT. Encoded protein: CASSLTGELFF.

The rearrangement uses TRBV5-1 and TRBJ2-1; 9 positions match TRBD1. The V segment lost 4 bases and the J segment 8 bases; nucleotides outside the gene matches: 10. The CDR3 is made up of 15 amino acids. Germline assignment: CDR1 SGHRS and CDR2 YFSETQ. CDR3 protein: CASSHLGTGLHEQFF. CDR3 DNA sequence: TGCGCCAGCAGCCATCTCGGGACAGGGTTACATGAGCAGTTCTTC.

This rearrangement joins TRBV11-2 to TRBJ2-7; tentative D call: TRBD1 (5 bases). There are 15 residues in the CDR3. Trimming cost V 6 bases and J 5 bases, with 20 bases left between them. Per the germline V gene, CDR1 is SGHAT and CDR2 is FQNNGV. The CDR3 DNA follows: TGTGCCAGCAGTAGAACCCCAGGGCTACAGGACGAGCAGTACTTC. This sequence encodes CASSRTPGLQDEQYF.

This clone was seen a handful of times. The chain links TRBV5-1 to TRBJ1-2, with 7 bases identical to TRBD1. Germline CDR1 SGHRS, CDR2 YFSETQ. The CDR3 has 18 amino acids. Losses at the gene ends were 4 bases for V and 2 bases for J; bases not matched to a gene: 17. CDR3 loop: CASSPWKITGDGNYGYTF. The CDR3 DNA follows: TGCGCCAGCAGCCCTTGGAAGATAACAGGGGACGGGAACTATGGCTACACCTTC.

This sequence joins TRBV4-1 and TRBJ2-7; TRBD1 agrees at 11 bases. This CDR3 is built from 22 residues. CDR1 and CDR2 from the germline V gene are MGHRA and YSYEKL. Unmatched junction bases numbered 27, after V lost 8 bases and J lost 0 bases. The chain's CDR3 is CASRRPGTGGGRLPRSSYEQYF. CDR3 in DNA: TGCGCCAGCCGCCGCCCCGGGACAGGGGGTGGTAGACTACCCAGGAGCTCCTACGAGCAGTACTTC.